This entry concerns a single TCR beta chain. Libraries were prepared by immunoSEQ multiplex PCR; TCRdb keeps only in-frame clonotypes and omits some of them. Among 150,000 to 180,000 clones listed, about 93% were seen once. This CDR3 has 15 residues. Germline V lookup: CDR1 LGHNA, CDR2 YNFKEQ. V was shortened by 4 bases and J by 6 bases, with 16 bases between the two germline ends. The data are from a study of control samples from healthy donors and cancer patients. The material sequenced was blood. V usage is TRBV4-2 and J usage is TRBJ1-5, with D perhaps matching TRBD1 (5 bases). The sequence was obtained from a man aged 45-65 years in good health. The CDR3 DNA sequence: TGTGCCAGCAGCCCACCAGGGAGCACCGGTCAGCCCCAGCATTTT. Residues: CASSPPGSTGQPQHF.